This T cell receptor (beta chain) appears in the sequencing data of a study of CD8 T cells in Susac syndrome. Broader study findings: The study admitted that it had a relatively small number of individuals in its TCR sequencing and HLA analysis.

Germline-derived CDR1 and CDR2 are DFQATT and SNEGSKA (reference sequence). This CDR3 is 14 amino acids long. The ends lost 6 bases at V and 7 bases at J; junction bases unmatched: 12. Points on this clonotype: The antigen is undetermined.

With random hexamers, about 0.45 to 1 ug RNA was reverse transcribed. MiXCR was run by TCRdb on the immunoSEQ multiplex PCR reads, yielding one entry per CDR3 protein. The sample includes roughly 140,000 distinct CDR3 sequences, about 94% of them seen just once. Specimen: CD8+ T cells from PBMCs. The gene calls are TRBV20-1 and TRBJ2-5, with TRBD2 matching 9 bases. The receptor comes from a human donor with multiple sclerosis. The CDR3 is CSAPGSGGPGTQYF. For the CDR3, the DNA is TGCAGTGCCCCGGGTAGCGGGGGCCCAGGGACCCAGTACTTC.